These 32 T cell receptor beta chains originate from one sample sequenced in a study of blood T cell repertoires in COVID-19. TCRdb's table, derived via immunoSEQ multiplex PCR, lists solely in-frame clones and lacks some. Among some 240,000 clones, around 90% were seen once, and the ten largest hold less than 7.5%. Sequencing was done on a sample of peripheral blood. These receptors were taken from a man between 60 and 70 years old who had recovered from COVID-19.

The rearrangement links TRBV18 to TRBJ1-5; D gene uncertain. Trimming removed 6 bases from V and 4 bases from J, with 10 bases in between. In germline, CDR1 is KGHSH, CDR2 LQKENI. The CDR3 contains 13 residues. The CDR3 region has the DNA TGTGCCAGCTCGTCGACACCTAATCAGCCCCAGCATTTT. This encodes CASSSTPNQPQHF. The whole variable domain, remainder taken from reference TRBV18 and TRBJ1-5, is NAGVMQNPRHLVRRRGQEARLRCSPMKGHSHVYWYRQLPEEGLKFMVYLQKENIIDESGMPKERFSAEFPKEGPSILRIQQVVRGDSAAYFCASSSTPNQPQHFGDGTRLSIL.

The chain is built from TRBV4-3 and TRBJ2-7; TRBD1 matches at 9 bases. This CDR3 comprises 15 residues. Germline V lookup: CDR1 LGHNA, CDR2 YSLEER. The J segment lost 3 bases and the V segment lost 5 bases, leaving 8 bases of the junction unmatched. The CDR3 sequence is CASSSRQGGVYEQYF. The CDR3 coding sequence is TGCGCCAGCAGCTCGAGACAGGGGGGGGTCTACGAGCAGTACTTC.

This chain connects TRBV24-1 to TRBJ1-2; 8 nucleotides match TRBD1. The V gene end was trimmed by 3 bases and the J gene end by 5 bases; junction bases not matched to a gene: 4. Germline CDR1 is KGHDR and CDR2 is SFDVKD. The CDR3 contains 14 residues. The CDR3 here is CATSDATGDYGYTF. CDR3 sequence (DNA): TGTGCCACCAGTGATGCGACAGGGGATTATGGCTACACCTTC.

This clone showed up just a few times. In nucleotides, the CDR3 is TGTGCCAGCAGACCTGGGTCCGAGGGAGTCTACGAGCAGTACTTC. This gives the protein CASRPGSEGVYEQYF. The chain is built from TRBV6-6 and TRBJ2-7, with D tentatively TRBD2 (5 bases). CDR1 is MNHNY, CDR2 SVGAGI, per germline (reference sequence). The length of the CDR3 is 15 residues. Trimming removed 6 bases from V and 3 bases from J, with 18 bases in between.

This chain joins TRBV5-8 and TRBJ2-3, with TRBD1 matching over 8 bases. CDR3 length: 18 residues. V lost 2 bases, J lost 0 bases, and 11 bases stayed unmatched. Looked up from germline, CDR1 is SGHTS and CDR2 is YDEGEE. In DNA form, the CDR3 reads TGTGCCAGCAGCTTTAATGGACAGGGCCTTTCTAGCACAGATACGCAGTATTTT. It codes for CASSFNGQGLSSTDTQYF.

The V and J genes are TRBV15 and TRBJ2-2; the match to TRBD1 covers 8 bases. The germline CDR1 and CDR2 sequences are LNHNV and YYDKDF (reference sequence). V lost 5 bases to trimming and J lost 7 bases; unmatched junction nucleotides: 9. This CDR3 is built from 15 residues. The CDR3 DNA sequence: TGTGCCACCAGCGGAACGGACAGGGCCGTCGGGGAGCTGTTTTTT. Amino acid sequence: CATSGTDRAVGELFF.

This chain uses TRBV6-5 with TRBJ1-4; TRBD1 matches at 7 bases. Germline V CDR1 and CDR2: MNHEY, SVGAGI. The CDR3 length is 12 residues. V dropped 6 bases and J dropped 14; count of bases not matched to a gene: 9. Here the CDR3 DNA reads TGTGCCAGCAGGAATGGGGGACAGTGGCTGTTTTTT. Translation gives CASRNGGQWLFF.

The chain has TRBV28 and TRBJ1-1; D gene ambiguous. Germline V gene sequence: CDR1 MDHEN, CDR2 SYDVKM. This CDR3 is 11 amino acids long. V lost 7 bases to trimming and J lost 5 bases, with 8 bases between them. The CDR3, as DNA: TGTGCCAGCACCTCGGGGACTGAAGCTTTCTTT. This codes for CASTSGTEAFF.

The V gene is TRBV28, the J gene TRBJ1-3, with 8 bases lining up with TRBD1. The germline gives CDR1 MDHEN, CDR2 SYDVKM. Germline trimming cut 5 bases from V and 3 bases from J; bases unmatched to any gene: 3. This CDR3 comprises 14 residues. The CDR3 loop is CASSRQGYGNTIYF. CDR3 bases: TGTGCCAGCAGTAGACAGGGGTATGGAAACACCATATATTTT.

The CDR3 protein is CASSLAGYEQFF. The CDR3 region has the DNA TGTGCCAGCAGCTTAGCCGGGTATGAGCAGTTCTTC. The J gene is TRBJ2-1, the V gene TRBV7-9, with D unclear. V was shortened by 0 bases and J by 8 bases, with 5 bases between the two germline ends. Germline values: CDR1 SEHNR, CDR2 FQNEAQ (reference sequence). This CDR3 is 12 amino acids long.

The chain recombines TRBV10-3 with TRBJ1-4; possible D gene TRBD1, 6 bases. Trimming removed 6 bases from V and 8 bases from J, with 13 bases in between. The CDR3 length is 13 residues. CDR1 is ENHRY and CDR2 is SYGVKD in the germline V gene. The CDR3 bases are TGTGCCATCAGAGAATCAGGGGAGGAAAAACTGTTTTTT. It specifies CAIRESGEEKLFF.

This sequence joins TRBV4-1 and TRBJ1-4; 11 bases line up with TRBD1. The junction had 14 bases not matched to a gene; V was cut back by 5 bases and J by 6 bases. CDR3 length: 18 amino acids. Looked up from germline, CDR1 is MGHRA and CDR2 is YSYEKL. The CDR3 nucleotides are TGCGCCAGCAGCTTCACCCCCAACCCGGGACAGGGGGATGAAAAACTGTTTTTT. It encodes CASSFTPNPGQGDEKLFF.

This CDR3 reads CASRPEGYTGELFF. The CDR3 DNA sequence: TGTGCCAGCCGCCCAGAGGGATATACCGGGGAGCTGTTTTTT. V gene TRBV6-5 combines with J gene TRBJ2-2, with D maybe TRBD2 (5 bases). Trimming shortened V by 8 bases and J by 5 bases, and 15 bases separated the two germline ends. Looked up from germline, CDR1 is MNHEY and CDR2 is SVGAGI. The CDR3 spans 14 residues.

V gene TRBV9 combines with J gene TRBJ2-5, with D maybe TRBD2 (6 bases). This CDR3 has 14 amino acids. V was pared by 3 bases and J by 5 bases, with 14 bases between. Germline CDR1 reads SGDLS; CDR2 reads YYNGEE. The CDR3 DNA sequence: TGTGCCAGCAGCGCCCTCGGGGGAGAGGAGACCCAGTACTTC. Its protein product is CASSALGGEETQYF.

The chain's CDR3 is CASSSGQGGQETQYF. The CDR3 DNA follows: TGTGCCAGCAGCAGCGGACAGGGGGGCCAAGAGACCCAGTACTTC. J is TRBJ2-5 and V is TRBV7-2; 10 bases fit TRBD1. The CDR3 extends over 15 amino acids. CDR1 and CDR2 (germline): SGHTA, FQGNSA. The trim removed 5 bases at V and 1 base at J, leaving 4 bases unmatched. The full variable domain, completed using reference TRBV7-2 and TRBJ2-5, is GAGVSQSPSNKVTEKGKDVELRCDPISGHTALYWYRQSLGQGLEFLIYFQGNSAPDKSGLPSDRFSAERTGGSVSTLTIQRTQQEDSAVYLCASSSGQGGQETQYFGPGTRLLVL.

This clone was counted between two and nine times. The chain combines TRBV20-1 with TRBJ1-5; D uncertain. V was pared by 3 bases and J by 4 bases, with 10 bases between. CDR1 is DFQATT and CDR2 is SNEGSKA in the germline V gene (reference sequence). The CDR3 sequence is 13 residues long. CDR3 amino acids: CSASVGGNQPQHF. CDR3 nucleotide sequence: TGCAGTGCTAGTGTAGGCGGGAATCAGCCCCAGCATTTT.

The chain links TRBV7-2 to TRBJ1-4, with 9 positions matching TRBD1. CDR1 and CDR2 (germline): SGHTA, FQGNSA. V gave up 4 bases and J gave up 7 bases; unmatched junction bases: 7. This CDR3 has 15 residues. The CDR3 DNA reads TGTGCCAGCAGCTCCCGGGACAGGGAAGGTGAAAAACTGTTTTTT. Protein sequence: CASSSRDREGEKLFF.

This chain joins TRBV3-1 (or the pseudogene TRBV3-2) and TRBJ1-6, with 7 bases aligning to TRBD1. This CDR3 comprises 17 residues. Germline V gives CDR1 LGHDT, CDR2 YNNKEL (reference sequence). Trimming at V came to 3 bases and at J to 0 bases, leaving 5 bases not matched to a gene. In nucleotides, the CDR3 is TGTGCCAGCAGCCATGTACAGGGGCCCTCCTATAATTCACCCCTCCACTTT. This encodes CASSHVQGPSYNSPLHF.

The CDR3 spells CASSLITRGSYNEQFF. CDR3 coding DNA: TGCGCCAGCAGCTTGATAACGCGGGGGAGCTACAATGAGCAGTTCTTC. The V gene is TRBV5-1, the J gene TRBJ2-1; 7 bases fit TRBD2. This CDR3 spans 16 amino acids. The trim removed 1 base at V and 3 bases at J, leaving 7 bases unmatched. Germline assignment: CDR1 SGHRS and CDR2 YFSETQ.

This rearrangement joins TRBV5-1 to TRBJ2-3; TRBD2 agrees at 10 bases. CDR1 is SGHRS, CDR2 YFSETQ, per germline. V shed 1 base, J shed 2 bases, and the junction held 4 bases outside the gene matches. The CDR3 covers 16 residues. The CDR3 sequence: CASSLSSGGNTDTQYF. The DNA of the CDR3 is TGCGCCAGCAGCTTGTCTAGCGGGGGAAACACAGATACGCAGTATTTT.

V is TRBV28 and J is TRBJ2-1, with D perhaps matching TRBD1 (6 bases). V was clipped by 6 bases and J by 3 bases, with 15 bases between them. Germline CDR1 is MDHEN and CDR2 is SYDVKM. This CDR3 contains 15 residues. The CDR3 sequence is CASRIGGAGYNEQFF. The CDR3 DNA is TGTGCCAGCAGAATTGGGGGCGCCGGCTACAATGAGCAGTTCTTC.

A single count supports this clone. The rearrangement links TRBV18 to TRBJ1-2; 7 bases are a match to TRBD1. The CDR3 has 18 amino acids. Germline loops: CDR1 KGHSH, CDR2 LQKENI. V gave up 2 bases and J gave up 0 bases; unmatched junction bases: 12. The DNA of the CDR3 is TGTGCCAGCTCACCATTCGCTTTCGCAGGGACAGCTAACTATGGCTACACCTTC. Translating gives CASSPFAFAGTANYGYTF.

V usage is TRBV18 and J usage is TRBJ2-3; possibly TRBD2 for D (5 bases). Trimming removed 1 base at V and 3 bases at J, with 8 bases between. Germline V gene sequence: CDR1 KGHSH, CDR2 LQKENI. CDR3 length: 14 residues. CDR3 nucleotides: TGTGCCAGCTCACCACTCCGGGGTACAGATACGCAGTATTTT. Translation: CASSPLRGTDTQYF. Supplemented by reference TRBV18 and TRBJ2-3, the full variable domain reads NAGVMQNPRHLVRRRGQEARLRCSPMKGHSHVYWYRQLPEEGLKFMVYLQKENIIDESGMPKERFSAEFPKEGPSILRIQQVVRGDSAAYFCASSPLRGTDTQYFGPGTRLTVL.

This clone was observed a handful of times. V gene TRBV11-2 combines with J gene TRBJ2-2, with 9 bases identical to TRBD1. Germline loops: CDR1 SGHAT, CDR2 FQNNGV. V trimming: 1 base; J trimming: 3 bases; junction bases outside the gene matches: 9. The length of the CDR3 is 18 residues. The CDR3 region is CASSLVGGTGRDTGELFF. As DNA, the CDR3 is TGTGCCAGCAGCTTAGTAGGGGGGACAGGGAGGGACACCGGGGAGCTGTTTTTT.

This chain uses TRBV12-3 or TRBV12-4 with TRBJ2-1; a possible D gene is TRBD1 (5 bases). This CDR3 comprises 12 residues. Trimming took off 4 bases at V and 11 bases at J, with 12 bases between the two ends. Here the CDR3 reads CASSSGPGKQFF. CDR3 nucleotide sequence: TGTGCCAGCAGTTCCGGACCAGGGAAGCAGTTCTTC.

CDR3 coding DNA: TGCGCCAGCAGGTCCGGGATCAACACCGGGGAGCTGTTTTTT. The encoded protein is CASRSGINTGELFF. The chain couples TRBV10-2 to TRBJ2-2, with D perhaps matching TRBD2 (5 bases). Per the germline V gene, CDR1 is WSHSY and CDR2 is SAAADI. This CDR3 contains 14 residues. V was shortened by 6 bases and J by 2 bases, with 10 bases between the two germline ends.

On this clone: Different DNA sequences within this sample yield the same CDR3. This chain uses TRBV4-2 with TRBJ1-4, with D tentatively TRBD1 (5 bases). This CDR3 has 14 residues. Germline assignment: CDR1 LGHNA and CDR2 YNFKEQ. V was pared by 4 bases and J by 6 bases, with 12 bases between. CDR3: CASSLLGGDEKLFF. The CDR3 nucleotides read TGTGCCAGCAGCCTCCTCGGGGGGGATGAAAAACTGTTTTTT.

The V and J genes are TRBV5-1 and TRBJ2-5; D might be TRBD1 (6 bases). Trimming stripped 0 bases from V and 1 base from J, with 13 bases between. This CDR3 has 16 residues. Germline CDR1 and CDR2: SGHRS and YFSETQ. The DNA of the CDR3 is TGCGCCAGCAGCTTGGGGGCAGGGGTCGGCCAAGAGACCCAGTACTTC. Translation: CASSLGAGVGQETQYF.

J is TRBJ1-2 and V is TRBV12-3 or TRBV12-4; D is undetermined. The CDR3 extends over 13 amino acids. Trimming removed 6 bases at V and 4 bases at J, with 12 bases between. For the CDR3, the DNA is TGTGCCAGCAGGCTCGCGGGCCCCTATGGCTACACCTTC. It yields the protein CASRLAGPYGYTF.

The chain recombines TRBV27 with TRBJ1-1; D unresolved. This CDR3 spans 14 amino acids. Trimming cost V 3 bases and J 0 bases, with 8 bases left between them. Per germline, CDR1 MNHEY and CDR2 SMNVEV (reference sequence). The CDR3 DNA sequence: TGTGCCAGCAGTTTCGCAGGAATGAACACTGAAGCTTTCTTT. Translating gives CASSFAGMNTEAFF.

The rearrangement joins TRBV24-1 to TRBJ1-1; unclear D gene. This CDR3 has 14 residues. Trimming shortened V by 2 bases and J by 1 base, and 7 bases separated the two germline ends. Germline V lookup: CDR1 KGHDR, CDR2 SFDVKD. For the CDR3, the DNA is TGTGCCACCAGTGATTCGTCCGGGAACACTGAAGCTTTCTTT. Residues: CATSDSSGNTEAFF.

The chain has TRBV19 and TRBJ1-6; D ambiguous. The CDR3 sequence is 12 residues long. V lost 7 bases, J lost 10 bases, and 11 bases lay in between. The germline V gene has CDR1 LNHDA and CDR2 SQIVND (reference sequence). The CDR3 loop is CASNTMESPLHF. CDR3 in DNA: TGTGCCAGTAACACTATGGAATCACCCCTCCACTTT.